This T cell receptor (beta chain) appears in the sequencing data of a study of radiation and T cells in renal cell carcinoma. Study-wide results and caveats: Pretreatment tumor biopsies were lacking, so baseline clonotypes are unknown. Dominant CDR3 motifs were more common in irradiated tumors than controls. Intratumoral heterogeneity was not captured in these approximately 1 g regions.

Of note for this clone: Its antigen is still unknown.

The treatment is: 15 Gy SBRT to primary tumor, nephrectomy 4 weeks later. The CDR3 covers 14 residues. Trimming removed 0 bases from V and 7 bases from J, with 10 bases in between. Germline CDR1 is SEHNR and CDR2 is FQNEAQ (reference sequence). Some clones are missing from TCRdb's copy, which holds only in-frame ones; the method was immunoSEQ multiplex PCR. The sample lists some 16,000 clones; roughly 50% were seen once. This TCR derives from a woman aged 55-75 years with renal cell carcinoma. The sequences come from tumor tissue, collected from a patient whose treatment included radiotherapy and nephrectomy. The chain joins TRBV7-9 to TRBJ2-1; maybe TRBD2 (5 bases). CDR3 DNA: TGTGCCAGCAGCTTAGCTACTAGGTTAAATGAGCAGTTCTTC. It yields the protein CASSLATRLNEQFF.